The sequence of this T cell receptor beta chain was determined in a study of long-term antiretroviral therapy in people with HIV. Assay version v3.0 of immunoSEQ was used, and it was run at survey level. TCRdb keeps only in-frame clones here, not all; method: immunoSEQ multiplex PCR. The sample carries some 35,000 clones, around 94% recorded once. Germline V gene sequence: CDR1 SNHLY, CDR2 FYNNEI. The V and J ends lost 3 bases and 3 bases respectively, with 6 bases between them. The CDR3 is 12 residues long. This chain connects TRBV2 to TRBJ2-7; no reliable D call. Specimen: unsorted PBMCs, collected 4.1 years after starting antiretroviral therapy. The receptor comes from a woman aged 45-65 years with HIV. CDR3 DNA sequence: TGTGCCAGCAGTGACCTACACTACGAGCAGTACTTC. This encodes CASSDLHYEQYF.